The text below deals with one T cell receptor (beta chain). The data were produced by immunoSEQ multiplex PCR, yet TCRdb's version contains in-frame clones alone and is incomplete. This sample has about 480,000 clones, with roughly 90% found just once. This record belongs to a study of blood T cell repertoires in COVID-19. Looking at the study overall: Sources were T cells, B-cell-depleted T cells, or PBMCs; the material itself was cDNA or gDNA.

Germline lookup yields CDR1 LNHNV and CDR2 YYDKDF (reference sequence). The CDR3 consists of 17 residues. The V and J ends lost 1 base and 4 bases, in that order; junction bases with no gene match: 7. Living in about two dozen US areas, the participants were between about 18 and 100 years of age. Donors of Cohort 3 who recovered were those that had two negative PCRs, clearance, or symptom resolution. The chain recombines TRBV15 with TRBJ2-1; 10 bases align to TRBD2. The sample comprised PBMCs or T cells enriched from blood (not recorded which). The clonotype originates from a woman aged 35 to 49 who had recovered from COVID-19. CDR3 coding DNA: TGTGCCACCAGCAGAGTCTGGACTAGCGGATTTTACAATGAGCAGTTCTTC. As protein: CATSRVWTSGFYNEQFF.